This entry describes one T cell receptor (beta chain). This sample stems from a study of T cell repertoires in cytomegalovirus infection. The germline V gene encodes CDR1 SGHNT and CDR2 YYREEE (reference sequence). The CDR3 runs to 18 residues. V was clipped by 3 bases and J by 0 bases, with 16 bases between them. TCRdb analysed the reads with MiXCR anew, one entry per CDR3 protein. The data hold about 740,000 distinct CDR3 sequences, with under 40% observed a single time. Sequencing input: PBMCs. The V gene is TRBV5-4, the J gene TRBJ1-6; D gene unclear. This sequence was found in a human donor in good health (CMV status not recorded). Some clones in this sample may be carry-over from other donors' samples. Written as DNA, the CDR3 is TGTGCCAGCAGCTCGGATGCCCCTCAGAGCTCCTATAATTCACCCCTCCACTTT. It codes for CASSSDAPQSSYNSPLHF.